This T cell receptor (beta chain) was recovered during a study of T cell responses to AZD1222 COVID-19 vaccine. The study, taken as a whole, reports: Donors, mostly white British, included more females; clonal diversity was possibly underestimated.

Assay used: immunoSEQ multiplex PCR; TCRdb lists only in-frame clones, some missing. Of 70,000 to 95,000 clones listed, about 92% are singletons. This clone appeared once. The antigen is undetermined. This CDR3 comprises 15 residues. CDR1 SGHRS and CDR2 YFSETQ come from the germline V gene. V lost 0 bases and J 0 bases, leaving 9 bases between the germline ends. This chain links TRBV5-1 with TRBJ2-5; D not certain. Sequencing was performed on peripheral blood, taken on day 0 of AZD1222 vaccination. The clonotype comes from an adult in good health. The CDR3, as DNA: TGCGCCAGCAGCTTGGCCGATAAGTACCAAGAGACCCAGTACTTC. This codes for CASSLADKYQETQYF.